The rows below give T cell receptor beta chains drawn from one sample of a study of CD8+ T cells in alopecia areata. Repertoires were generated with immunoSEQ multiplex PCR, while TCRdb's copy carries only in-frame clones and drops some. This sample yields about 130,000 clones, of which roughly 64% are seen a single time; approximately 6.5% belongs to the top ten. The sequencing here drew on CD4+ T cells sorted from blood, taken at week 0. The origin of the receptors is a human donor with alopecia areata. Each CDR3 is given with its conserved first and last residue. The D gene is left open where the match is weak. A row's size may be missing; if present it is once, few, many or a size class.

. . TRBJ2-5 TRBV4-3 TGCGCCAGCGGGCATAGAGGCCAAGAGACCCAGTACTTC CASGHRGQETQYF
. . TRBJ1-1 TRBV2 TGTGCCAGCATTGGGGGCAGGGGAGACACTGAAGCTTTCTTT CASIGGRGDTEAFF
. few TRBJ2-6 TRBV7-8 TGTGCCAGCAGCTTACAGGGAGCTGGGGCCAACGTCCTGACTTTC CASSLQGAGANVLTF
TRBD1 . TRBJ1-6 TRBV6-5 TGTGCCAGCAGTTACGGGACAGGGGGTAATTCACCCCTCCACTTT CASSYGTGGNSPLHF
. once TRBJ1-1 TRBV30 TGTGCCTGGAGTGTTTGGGGAGTCACTGAAGCTTTCTTT CAWSVWGVTEAFF
TRBD2 once TRBJ2-3 TRBV6-5 TGTGCCAGCAGCGAGCGGGGGGTACACACAGATACGCAGTATTTT CASSERGVHTDTQYF
. . TRBJ2-1 TRBV14 TGTGCCAGCAGCCAGATTGTGGAGAGTGAGCAGTTCTTC CASSQIVESEQFF
. few TRBJ2-1 TRBV18 TGTGCCAGCTCACCATACTACACATCTAATGAGCAGTTCTTC CASSPYYTSNEQFF
. . TRBJ2-3 TRBV13 TGTGCCAGCAGCTTACGGGGTACCTTCACAGATACGCAGTATTTT CASSLRGTFTDTQYF
. . TRBJ1-1 TRBV5-6 TGTGCCAGCAGCTTGGCCATACAGAACACTGAAGCTTTCTTT CASSLAIQNTEAFF
. . TRBJ1-5 TRBV9 TGTGCCAGCAGCAGCGGGACAAGCAATCAGCCCCAGCATTTT CASSSGTSNQPQHF
. . TRBJ2-4 TRBV2 TGTGCCAGCAGTGATCCGGCCCCGATTCAGTACTTC CASSDPAPIQYF
. once TRBJ1-1 TRBV5-1 TGCGCCAGCAGCTTGGACAATGTGAACACTGAAGCTTTCTTT CASSLDNVNTEAFF
. . TRBJ1-2 TRBV4-3 TGCGCCAGCAGCCAAGGACGGGAGGACTATGGCTACACCTTC CASSQGREDYGYTF
. . TRBJ2-1 TRBV7-2 TGTGCCAGCAGCTTAGGGACGGATAATTGGGGCAATGAGCAGTTCTTC CASSLGTDNWGNEQFF
. . TRBJ2-1 TRBV10-3 TGTGCCATCAGTGTTGGACAGTACAATGAGCAGTTCTTC CAISVGQYNEQFF
TRBD2 . TRBJ2-3 TRBV30 TGTGCCTGGAGCCCGGGGACTAGCGGGGGAGATACGCAGTATTTT CAWSPGTSGGDTQYF
TRBD1 . TRBJ1-2 TRBV5-1 TGCGCCAGCAGCACTGAGGGACAGGGCTATGGCTACACCTTC CASSTEGQGYGYTF
. . TRBJ2-3 TRBV4-2 TGTGCCAGCAGCCAAGTGGAGGGTGGGCAGTATTTT CASSQVEGGQYF
. . TRBJ2-3 TRBV4-1 TGCGCCAGCAGCCAAGGGTGGGGGGGCGTCACAGATACGCAGTATTTT CASSQGWGGVTDTQYF
TRBD2 few TRBJ2-4 TRBV7-2 TGTGCCAGCAGCCCGGGGACTAGTTCGGGAAACATTCAGTACTTC CASSPGTSSGNIQYF
. few TRBJ1-1 TRBV4-2 TGTGCCAGGGGGGAGGGGAGGAACACTGAAGCTTTCTTT CARGEGRNTEAFF
TRBD1 . TRBJ1-2 TRBV6-1 TGTGCCAGCAGTGAACGGACAGGGCGGAATCACTATGGCTACACCTTC CASSERTGRNHYGYTF
. . TRBJ2-5 TRBV18 TGTGCCAGCTCACCACTCCGTAGGGAGACCCAGTACTTC CASSPLRRETQYF
TRBD1 . TRBJ2-7 TRBV6-5 TGTGCCAGCAGTTCCGGGACAGGCTACGAGCAGTACTTC CASSSGTGYEQYF
TRBD1 . TRBJ1-2 TRBV7-9 TGTGCCAGCAGCATTGGGACAGACTATGGCTACACCTTC CASSIGTDYGYTF
. . TRBJ1-6 TRBV5-6 TGTGCCAGCAGCAACGGACAGACACTATCACCCCTCCACTTT CASSNGQTLSPLHF
. . TRBJ2-7 TRBV1 TGCACCAGCAGACGACTGGGGGGGTACGGCTACGAGCAGTACTTC CTSRRLGGYGYEQYF
. . TRBJ1-1 TRBV5-6 TGTGCCAGCAGCCTCTCCGGGAGGGATGGGGTCGAGCTGAACACTGAAGCTTTCTTT CASSLSGRDGVELNTEAFF
TRBD2 . TRBJ2-3 TRBV7-9 TGTGCCAGCAGCTTATCGCGGGGGGGCCCAGATACGCAGTATTTT CASSLSRGGPDTQYF
. once TRBJ2-7 TRBV30 TGTGCCTGGAGTGTGCTCTCTTACGAGCAGTACTTC CAWSVLSYEQYF
TRBD2 few TRBJ2-7 TRBV14 TGTGCCAGCACCCCGGGACTAGCAACAAGGCAGTACTTC CASTPGLATRQYF
TRBD1 few TRBJ1-5 TRBV29-1 TGCAGCGTTTCAGGGGGGAACCAGCCCCAGCATTTT CSVSGGNQPQHF
. . TRBJ2-7 TRBV27 TGTGCCAGCAGCCAATACGAGGGGTCCTACGAGCAGTACTTC CASSQYEGSYEQYF
. few TRBJ2-1 TRBV30 TGTGCCTGGAGTCCAATCCATGAGCAGTTCTTC CAWSPIHEQFF